The 10 T cell receptor beta chains listed next were all sequenced from one sample in a study of T cells in Graves' hyperthyroidism and ophthalmopathy. TCR beta CDR3 regions were amplified from RNA. Initially, a first-round RT-PCR of the TCR CDR3 employed the HTBI primer set. MiXCR, applied by TCRdb to the multiplex PCR reads, yields one record per CDR3 protein. The sample contains 370,000 or so distinct CDR3 sequences, approximately 12% of which appear only once. The source material was blood. These receptors were obtained from a man aged 25 to 45 with Graves' hyperthyroidism that later progressed to Graves' ophthalmopathy.

This clonotype was observed at least ten times. The chain couples TRBV2 to TRBJ1-1; 8 nucleotides align to TRBD1. The ends lost 8 bases at V and 1 base at J; junction bases unmatched: 6. The CDR3 is made up of 14 amino acids. Germline V gene lookup returns CDR1 SNHLY and CDR2 FYNNEI. In DNA, the CDR3 is TGTGCCAGCGGCAACAGGGGGGGGAACACTGAAGCTTTCTTT. Translated: CASGNRGGNTEAFF.

The table lists this clonotype with many counts. This sequence joins TRBV6-2 or TRBV6-3 and TRBJ2-7; 14 bases line up with TRBD2. CDR3 length: 13 amino acids. V lost 8 bases, J lost 6 bases, and 3 bases stayed unmatched. Germline CDR1 MNHEY, CDR2 SVGEGT. The CDR3 DNA sequence: TGTGCCAGCTGGACTAGCGGGGGGTTCGAGCAGTACTTC. Translation gives CASWTSGGFEQYF.

V is TRBV4-2 and J is TRBJ2-7; D unclear. Germline V gene sequence: CDR1 LGHNA, CDR2 YNFKEQ. V dropped 1 base and J dropped 0 bases, with 7 bases sitting between them. The CDR3 has 14 amino acids. Here the CDR3 reads CASSQGRTSYEQYF. The DNA of the CDR3 is TGTGCCAGCAGCCAAGGTAGAACCTCCTACGAGCAGTACTTC.

The V gene is TRBV19, the J gene TRBJ1-4; D is unresolved. Germline assignment: CDR1 LNHDA and CDR2 SQIVND (reference sequence). V shed 2 bases and J shed 5 bases, with 12 bases lying between them. The CDR3 has 15 amino acids. The CDR3 region is CASSIREPLNEKLFF. The CDR3 DNA reads TGTGCCAGTAGTATACGTGAACCGCTCAATGAAAAACTGTTTTTT.

This clonotype was found a few times. The chain combines TRBV6-1 with TRBJ2-1; D call uncertain. CDR1 and CDR2 (germline): MNHNS, SASEGT. The V and J ends lost 5 bases and 5 bases respectively, with 13 bases between them. This CDR3 region has 14 residues. CDR3 residues: CASSLSIANNEQFF. The CDR3 DNA follows: TGTGCCAGCAGTCTCTCAATCGCTAACAATGAGCAGTTCTTC.

This clonotype turned up a few times. This chain links TRBV11-2 with TRBJ1-1; D might be TRBD1 (5 bases). The germline V gene has CDR1 SGHAT and CDR2 FQNNGV. V was clipped by 3 bases and J by 7 bases, with 15 bases between them. CDR3 length equals 14 residues. CDR3 DNA sequence: TGTGCCAGCAGCTTGGTGCCACTACAGGATGAAGCTTTCTTT. Encoded protein: CASSLVPLQDEAFF.

V gene TRBV19 combines with J gene TRBJ1-6; 7 nucleotides line up with TRBD1. Looked up from germline, CDR1 is LNHDA and CDR2 is SQIVND (reference sequence). This CDR3 spans 15 amino acids. Trimming at V came to 6 bases and at J to 5 bases, leaving 7 bases not matched to a gene. The CDR3 sequence: CASRPWDSDNSPLHF. The CDR3 bases are TGTGCCAGTAGACCATGGGACAGCGATAATTCACCCCTCCACTTT.

This clonotype was seen repeatedly, ten times or more. V and J are TRBV24-1 and TRBJ2-6; 10 bases agree with TRBD1. V lost 2 bases, J lost 2 bases, and 5 bases stayed unmatched. Germline assignment: CDR1 KGHDR and CDR2 SFDVKD. CDR3 length equals 18 residues. The CDR3 sequence: CATSDSPGQGPGANVLTF. CDR3 in DNA: TGTGCCACCAGTGATTCTCCGGGACAGGGGCCTGGGGCCAACGTCCTGACTTTC.

The rearrangement uses TRBV20-1 and TRBJ1-1; no clear D. V dropped 6 bases and J dropped 5 bases, with 13 bases sitting between them. CDR3 size: 12 residues. Germline CDR1 reads DFQATT; CDR2 reads SNEGSKA (reference sequence). This CDR3 reads CSARRRETEAFF. CDR3 coding DNA: TGCAGTGCCCGAAGGAGGGAAACTGAAGCTTTCTTT.

Many counts were recorded for this clonotype. The V call is TRBV19, the J call TRBJ2-7; 10 bases line up with TRBD1. V lost 7 bases to trimming and J lost 4 bases; unmatched junction nucleotides: 10. CDR3 length: 15 residues. In germline, CDR1 is LNHDA, CDR2 SQIVND (reference sequence). The CDR3 loop reads CASKLPGQGKYEQYF. CDR3 DNA sequence: TGTGCCAGTAAACTTCCGGGACAGGGGAAGTACGAGCAGTACTTC.